The 26 T cell receptor beta chains given below trace back to one sample, sequenced in a study of blood T cell repertoires in COVID-19. The protocol was immunoSEQ multiplex PCR, while the TCRdb copy is restricted to in-frame clones and leaves out a portion. The sample shows tens of thousands of clones, over 70% of them seen only once. Sequencing was carried out using peripheral blood. The receptor source for this set is a man aged 70 or older with active COVID-19.

The chain links TRBV28 to TRBJ2-5; D is unresolved. This CDR3 has 12 residues. The V and J ends lost 6 bases and 0 bases respectively, with 5 bases between them. From germline, CDR1 is MDHEN and CDR2 SYDVKM. CDR3 coding DNA: TGTGCCAGCAGCCCGTACCAAGAGACCCAGTACTTC. Translating gives CASSPYQETQYF.

The CDR3 protein is CASSLRANPTYEQYF. The CDR3, as DNA: TGTGCCAGCAGCTTGAGGGCCAATCCTACCTACGAGCAGTACTTC. The V and J genes are TRBV7-8 and TRBJ2-7, with a possible D match to TRBD2 (5 bases). The CDR3 is 15 amino acids. With 3 bases removed from V and 2 bases from J, the gap between germline ends came to 14 bases. In germline, CDR1 is SGHVS, CDR2 FQNEAQ.

There are a few counts of this clone. This CDR3 is CASSSRTGGAYVGEQYF. The CDR3 DNA follows: TGTGCCAGTAGTAGCCGAACAGGGGGTGCTTACGTTGGCGAGCAGTACTTC. This sequence joins TRBV19 and TRBJ2-7; 8 bases map to TRBD1. V shed 4 bases, J shed 6 bases, and the junction held 17 bases outside the gene matches. The CDR3 loop spans 17 amino acids. CDR1 is LNHDA, CDR2 SQIVND, per germline (reference sequence). Based on the CDR3 plus reference TRBV19 and TRBJ2-7, the full variable domain is DGGITQSPKYLFRKEGQNVTLSCEQNLNHDAMYWYRQDPGQGLRLIYYSQIVNDFQKGDIAEGYSVSREKKESFPLTVTSAQKNPTAFYLCASSSRTGGAYVGEQYFGPGTRLTVT.

The rearrangement links TRBV21-1 to TRBJ1-2; the DNA was not compared with TRBD1, the D call given in the table. TRBV21-1 is marked as a pseudogene. The CDR3 is made up of 17 amino acids. CDR3: CASLTTPRGRLRSGYTF. As DNA, the CDR3 is TGTGCCAGCCTCACCACTCCCAGGGGGAGGCTGCGTAGTGGCTACACCTTC.

The chain carries TRBV11-2 and TRBJ2-5, with TRBD1 identical over 7 bases. Germline V gene data show CDR1 as SGHAT and CDR2 as FQNNGV. V shed 1 base, J shed 2 bases, and the junction held 4 bases outside the gene matches. The CDR3 length is 15 residues. CDR3: CASSLVGGRQETQYF. The CDR3 DNA is TGTGCCAGCAGCTTAGTAGGGGGCAGACAAGAGACCCAGTACTTC.

The chain couples TRBV3-1 (or the pseudogene TRBV3-2) to TRBJ1-5; a weak D match, TRBD1 (5 bases). CDR1 and CDR2 from the germline V gene are LGHDT and YNNKEL (reference sequence). This CDR3 contains 15 residues. Trimming stripped 5 bases from V and 0 bases from J, with 11 bases between. The CDR3 DNA reads as TGTGCCAGCAGCGACGGGACTTTTAGCAATCAGCCCCAGCATTTT. Translation gives CASSDGTFSNQPQHF.

V and J are TRBV9 and TRBJ2-7; 9 bases match TRBD1. The CDR3 consists of 14 residues. With V trimmed by 4 bases and J by 5 bases, 7 bases remained unmatched. Germline CDR1 and CDR2: SGDLS and YYNGEE. CDR3 in amino acids: CASSQGTGNNEQYF. The CDR3 DNA reads TGTGCCAGCAGCCAAGGGACAGGGAACAACGAGCAGTACTTC.

This clone was observed a single time. The V call is TRBV21-1, the J call TRBJ2-1; whether TRBD2, the table's D call, matches the DNA was not checked. TRBV21-1 is tagged as a pseudogene. This CDR3 has 12 amino acids. In DNA, the CDR3 is TGTGCCAGCAGCCTAGGAGGCAATGAGCAGTTCTTC. Translating gives CASSLGGNEQFF.

The chain recombines TRBV7-9 with TRBJ2-3; 8 nucleotides match TRBD2. The CDR3 spans 17 residues. Per the germline V gene, CDR1 is SEHNR and CDR2 is FQNEAQ (reference sequence). Unmatched junction bases numbered 10, after V lost 1 base and J lost 4 bases. The CDR3 sequence is CASSLERGTRLSDTQYF. CDR3 bases: TGTGCCAGCAGCTTAGAACGGGGGACTAGGTTGTCAGATACGCAGTATTTT.

V usage is TRBV7-2 and J usage is TRBJ2-7; TRBD1 matches at 7 bases. V was pared by 1 base and J by 2 bases, with 2 bases of the junction left unmatched. Germline values: CDR1 SGHTA, CDR2 FQGNSA. The CDR3 has 14 residues. CDR3 nucleotides: TGTGCCAGCAGCTTAGGGACAGGACCCTACGAGCAGTACTTC. This gives the protein CASSLGTGPYEQYF.

The chain carries TRBV7-2 and TRBJ1-2, with 9 bases aligning to TRBD1. The V and J ends lost 1 base and 5 bases, in that order; junction bases with no gene match: 5. CDR3 length: 15 residues. CDR1 is SGHTA, CDR2 FQGNSA, per germline. The CDR3 sequence is CASSLGIDRGYGYTF. For the CDR3, the DNA is TGTGCCAGCAGCTTAGGGATAGACAGGGGGTATGGCTACACCTTC.

The rearrangement joins TRBV30 to TRBJ2-3; D might be TRBD2 (6 bases). Looked up from germline, CDR1 is GTSNPN and CDR2 is SVGIG (reference sequence). The CDR3 is made up of 14 amino acids. Trimming took 3 bases from V and 4 from J, leaving 14 bases between them. The CDR3 DNA follows: TGTGCCTGGAGCCCCGGCGGGGACGCAGATACGCAGTATTTT. Translating gives CAWSPGGDADTQYF.

This chain connects TRBV19 to TRBJ2-7; a possible D gene is TRBD1 (5 bases). Germline CDR1 reads LNHDA; CDR2 reads SQIVND (reference sequence). CDR3 length equals 14 residues. The V end lost 3 bases, the J end lost 0 bases, and 9 bases lay between the germline ends. The CDR3 DNA reads as TGTGCCAGTAGTATGACAGCGATCTCCTACGAGCAGTACTTC. This translates into CASSMTAISYEQYF.

V is TRBV7-9 and J is TRBJ1-1; TRBD1 is a possible D gene (5 bases). This CDR3 is built from 15 residues. Between the trimmed V and J ends, which lost 1 base and 1 base, there was a span of 10 bases. Germline CDR1 is SEHNR and CDR2 is FQNEAQ (reference sequence). CDR3 protein: CASSLVRQKNTEAFF. The CDR3 coding sequence is TGTGCCAGCAGCTTAGTAAGACAGAAGAACACTGAAGCTTTCTTT.

A few counts support this clone. The chain carries TRBV7-8 and TRBJ1-2, with D perhaps TRBD1 (5 bases). Looked up from germline, CDR1 is SGHVS and CDR2 is FQNEAQ. Trimming cost V 4 bases and J 1 base, with 10 bases left between them. This CDR3 spans 14 amino acids. Here the CDR3 reads CASSSTVINYGYTF. CDR3 nucleotide sequence: TGTGCCAGCAGCTCGACAGTGATTAACTATGGCTACACCTTC.

The CDR3 is CASSIGLADTQYF. CDR3 bases: TGTGCCAGTAGTATAGGACTAGCGGATACGCAGTATTTT. The rearrangement uses TRBV19 and TRBJ2-3, with 8 bases that match TRBD2. The CDR3 consists of 13 residues. V was pared by 1 base and J by 6 bases, with 0 bases of the junction left unmatched. Germline values: CDR1 LNHDA, CDR2 SQIVND (reference sequence).

The chain carries TRBV5-1 and TRBJ1-6, with 9 bases lining up with TRBD1. Looked up from germline, CDR1 is SGHRS and CDR2 is YFSETQ. The CDR3 sequence is 15 residues long. The J segment lost 8 bases and the V segment lost 0 bases, leaving 3 bases of the junction unmatched. CDR3 residues: CASSLGTGVYSPLHF. The DNA for the CDR3 is TGCGCCAGCAGCTTGGGGACAGGGGTATATTCACCCCTCCACTTT.

The chain couples TRBV10-1 to TRBJ1-1, with no clear D. Germline CDR1 WNHNN, CDR2 SYGVQD (reference sequence). V was trimmed by 4 bases and J by 1 base, leaving 7 bases between them. The CDR3 totals 13 residues. CDR3 sequence: CASSGEGNTEAFF. The CDR3 DNA reads as TGCGCCAGCAGTGGTGAGGGGAACACTGAAGCTTTCTTT.

The chain uses TRBV7-3 and TRBJ2-1; D might be TRBD2 (7 bases). Trimming removed 5 bases from V and 5 bases from J, with 13 bases in between. The CDR3 sequence is 14 residues long. The V gene's germline CDR1 is SGHTA and CDR2 FQGTGA. The CDR3 bases are TGTGCCAGCAGCCCGCGGGGGCTAGACAATGAGCAGTTCTTC. Protein: CASSPRGLDNEQFF.

The chain joins TRBV28 to TRBJ1-6; 7 bases fit TRBD1. The CDR3 has 15 amino acids. With 6 bases clipped from V and 8 bases from J, the junction kept 10 bases outside the gene matches. The V gene's germline CDR1 is MDHEN and CDR2 SYDVKM. CDR3 DNA sequence: TGTGCCAGCAGCCGCATTGGGGACAGACATTCACCCCTCCACTTT. Amino acids: CASSRIGDRHSPLHF.

The gene calls are TRBV3-1 (or the pseudogene TRBV3-2) and TRBJ2-7, with TRBD1 matching over 7 bases. Trimming cost V 4 bases and J 0 bases; bases outside gene matches: 6. Germline V CDR1 and CDR2: LGHDT, YNNKEL (reference sequence). The CDR3 consists of 15 residues. DNA of the CDR3: TGTGCCAGCAGCCCCGGGACAGCCGCCTCCTACGAGCAGTACTTC. Translating it yields CASSPGTAASYEQYF.

This chain uses TRBV27 with TRBJ2-3, with D perhaps matching TRBD2 (5 bases). CDR1 and CDR2 (germline): MNHEY, SMNVEV (reference sequence). The CDR3 totals 14 residues. V was shortened by 3 bases and J by 10 bases, with 17 bases between the two germline ends. The CDR3 is CASSFGPRDRSQYF. CDR3 nucleotide sequence: TGTGCCAGCAGTTTTGGACCCCGGGATCGGTCGCAGTATTTT.

The gene calls are TRBV9 and TRBJ2-5; D gene ambiguous. Germline CDR1 reads SGDLS; CDR2 reads YYNGEE. The CDR3 runs to 16 residues. V lost 4 bases to trimming and J lost 3 bases, with 19 bases between them. The CDR3 spells CASSSTPGLTKETQYF. CDR3 coding DNA: TGTGCCAGCAGCTCGACCCCCGGGTTGACCAAAGAGACCCAGTACTTC.

The chain joins TRBV6-5 to TRBJ1-2; D might be TRBD1 (6 bases). The CDR3 length is 11 residues. Germline CDR1 MNHEY, CDR2 SVGAGI. Trimming stripped 10 bases from V and 13 bases from J, with 19 bases between. The CDR3 bases are TGTGCCACCGACTGGGGAGGGGGGCCCACCTTC. Residues: CATDWGGGPTF.

The table lists this clone with a few counts. The DNA of the CDR3 is TGTGCCAGCAGCCAGGGCACAGGTAACACTGAAGCTTTCTTT. This codes for CASSQGTGNTEAFF. The genes are TRBV3-1 (or the pseudogene TRBV3-2) and TRBJ1-1, with D tentatively TRBD1 (5 bases). This CDR3 has 14 amino acids. Germline V CDR1 and CDR2: LGHDT, YNNKEL (reference sequence). Between the trimmed V and J ends, which lost 3 bases and 2 bases, there was a span of 10 bases.

The chain couples TRBV5-1 to TRBJ2-2; no definite D call. CDR3 length equals 16 residues. Trimming removed 3 bases at V and 0 bases at J, with 12 bases between. Germline lookup yields CDR1 SGHRS and CDR2 YFSETQ. The DNA of the CDR3 is TGCGCCAGCAGCTCCTCGACCGACACGAACACCGGGGAGCTGTTTTTT. Its translation is CASSSSTDTNTGELFF.